The clone carrying this T cell receptor (beta chain) was picked up a small number of times. Assay: immunoSEQ multiplex PCR; the TCRdb copy retains only in-frame clones and omits some. The sample lists about 36,000 clones, approximately 80% seen once, with less than 20% in the top ten. The data originate from a study of OX40 agonist ivuxolimab in advanced cancers. In the study overall: Participants could have had prior anti-PD-1, anti-PD-L1 or anti-CTLA-4 therapy, and roughly 40% had some.

The junction had 5 bases not matched to a gene; V was cut back by 6 bases and J by 1 base. This CDR3 is built from 15 residues. In germline, CDR1 is MNHNS, CDR2 SASEGT. Autoimmune disease history or systemic immunosuppression led to patient exclusion. The chain uses TRBV6-1 and TRBJ1-2; 10 nucleotides agree with TRBD1. The source of this sequence is an adult with an advanced solid tumor such as melanoma, head and neck, liver or kidney cancer. Sequences were derived from CD4+ or CD8+ T cells sorted from blood, sampled in a trial of the OX40 agonist ivuxolimab. The CDR3 here is CASRIGTGVNYGYTF. DNA of the CDR3: TGTGCCAGCAGGATAGGGACAGGGGTTAACTATGGCTACACCTTC.